The 5 T cell receptor beta chains in this list originate from one sample, sequenced in a study of blood T cell repertoires in COVID-19. The protocol was immunoSEQ multiplex PCR, while the TCRdb copy is restricted to in-frame clones and leaves out a portion. The sample carries fewer than 200,000 clones, roughly 71% recorded once. Sequenced sample: peripheral blood. These receptors all come from a woman aged 80 or older with acute or convalescent COVID-19.

The chain recombines TRBV9 with TRBJ2-3, with a possible D match to TRBD2 (6 bases). Per germline, CDR1 SGDLS and CDR2 YYNGEE. Trimming left V 3 bases short and J 0 bases short, with 8 bases between. This CDR3 is built from 14 residues. The CDR3 spells CASSGGTSTDTQYF. CDR3 coding DNA: TGTGCCAGCAGCGGCGGGACTAGCACAGATACGCAGTATTTT. The whole variable domain, filled in from reference TRBV9 and TRBJ2-3, reads DSGVTQTPKHLITATGQRVTLRCSPRSGDLSVYWYQQSLDQGLQFLIQYYNGEERAKGNILERFSAQQFPDLHSELNLSSLELGDSALYFCASSGGTSTDTQYFGPGTRLTVL.

V usage is TRBV30 and J usage is TRBJ1-5, with D tentatively TRBD1 (6 bases). Trimming shortened V by 2 bases and J by 3 bases, and 11 bases separated the two germline ends. The V gene's germline CDR1 is GTSNPN and CDR2 SVGIG (reference sequence). The CDR3 is 14 amino acids. The CDR3 sequence is CAWSLGTLNQPQHF. CDR3 nucleotides: TGTGCCTGGAGTTTAGGGACACTCAATCAGCCCCAGCATTTT.

CDR3 residues: CASSLMAGGDTQYF. CDR3 bases: TGTGCCAGCAGCTTAATGGCGGGAGGGGATACGCAGTATTTT. This chain connects TRBV7-3 to TRBJ2-3; TRBD2 aligns across 9 bases. Germline lookup yields CDR1 SGHTA and CDR2 FQGTGA. With 1 base clipped from V and 6 bases from J, the junction kept 2 bases outside the gene matches. This CDR3 is 14 amino acids long.

This chain joins TRBV2 and TRBJ2-7; the D gene is possibly TRBD1 (5 bases). Germline V CDR1 and CDR2: SNHLY, FYNNEI. The V end was cut by 4 bases, the J end by 6 bases, with 16 bases between. The CDR3 is made up of 14 amino acids. The CDR3 DNA is TGTGCCAGCAGTGTCATCAGGGTGCAGAGCGAGCAGTACTTC. This gives the protein CASSVIRVQSEQYF.

The chain couples TRBV27 to TRBJ2-5; 8 positions match TRBD1. The germline V gene encodes CDR1 MNHEY and CDR2 SMNVEV (reference sequence). V gave up 2 bases and J gave up 2 bases; unmatched junction bases: 4. CDR3 length: 15 amino acids. The CDR3 spells CASSLLWDRQETQYF. In DNA, the CDR3 is TGTGCCAGCAGTTTACTGTGGGACAGGCAAGAGACCCAGTACTTC.